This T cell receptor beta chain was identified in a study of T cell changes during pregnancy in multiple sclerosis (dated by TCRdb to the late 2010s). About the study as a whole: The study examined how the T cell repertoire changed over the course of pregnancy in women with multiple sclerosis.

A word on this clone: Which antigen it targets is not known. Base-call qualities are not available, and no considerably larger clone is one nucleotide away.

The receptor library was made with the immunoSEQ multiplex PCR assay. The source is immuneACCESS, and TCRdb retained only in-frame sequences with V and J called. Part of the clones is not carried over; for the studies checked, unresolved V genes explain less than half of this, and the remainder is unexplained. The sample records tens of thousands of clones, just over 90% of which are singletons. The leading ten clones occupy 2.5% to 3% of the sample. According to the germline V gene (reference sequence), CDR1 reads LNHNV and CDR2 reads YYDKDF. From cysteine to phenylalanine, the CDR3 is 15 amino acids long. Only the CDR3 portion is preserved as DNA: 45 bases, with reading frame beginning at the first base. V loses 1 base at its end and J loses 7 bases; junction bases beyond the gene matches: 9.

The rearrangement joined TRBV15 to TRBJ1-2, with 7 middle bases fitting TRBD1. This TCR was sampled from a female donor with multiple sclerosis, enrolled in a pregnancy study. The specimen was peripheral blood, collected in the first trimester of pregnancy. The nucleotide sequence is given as TGTGCCACCAGCAGAGTGCAGGGGGGAGTTGGTGGCTACACCTTC. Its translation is CATSRVQGGVGGYTF.